This TCR beta chain emerged from a study of OX40 agonist ivuxolimab in advanced cancers. Turning to the study itself: Patients undergoing dose escalation presented with hepatocellular carcinoma, melanoma, renal cell or head and neck cancer.

As for this clone: Its antigen is undetermined.

Study-wide results and caveats: Compared with CD4+, CD8+ T cells on average had more expanded clones. With doses of 0.1 to 3.0 mg/kg, CD4+ and CD8+ blood T cells had undergone clonal expansion by week 6. Partly responding patients at 0.1-3.0 mg/kg showed some of the smallest clonal expansion.

This CDR3 has 16 amino acids. The V and J ends lost 4 bases and 3 bases, in that order; junction bases with no gene match: 6. The V gene's germline CDR1 is LNHDA and CDR2 SQIVND (reference sequence). Sequenced by immunoSEQ multiplex PCR; TCRdb stores in-frame clones only, minus some. There are roughly 80,000 clones in the sample; roughly 90% occur only once, and around 0.38% lies in the top ten. The receptor's source is an adult with an advanced solid tumor such as melanoma, head and neck, liver or kidney cancer. Sequencing used CD4+ or CD8+ T cells sorted from blood, obtained in a trial of the OX40 agonist ivuxolimab. The chain carries TRBV19 and TRBJ2-3, with 11 bases that match TRBD2. In nucleotides, the CDR3 is TGTGCCAGTAGTACGCTAGCGGGAGGTGGGACAGATACGCAGTATTTT. Translating it yields CASSTLAGGGTDTQYF.